This T cell receptor (beta chain) was captured by sequencing in a study of regulatory T cells in long-lasting Graves disease. For the study at large: Persistent cases took antithyroid drugs over 5 years and stayed TSH receptor antibody positive.

Arm-PCR of CDR3 regions with iRepertoire HTBI primers generated TCR beta libraries. TCRdb used MiXCR to reprocess the multiplex PCR reads, holding one entry per CDR3 protein. Seen here are roughly 450,000 distinct CDR3 sequences, about 22% observed once, and the top ten hold roughly 13%. Germline V CDR1 and CDR2: MNHNS, SASEGT. CDR3 length: 15 amino acids. Indicated time point: persistent/refractory GD, antithyroid drugs over 5 years with positive TRAb. Generation of the TCR library employed RNA extracted from PBMCs. In Xi'an, China, an endocrinology department was the source of patients. The study, taken as a whole, reports: Persistent disease was characterized by preferential usage of TRBV28, TRBJ1-2 and TRBJ2-5. Study was limited to peripheral blood, excluding thyroid tissue.

As to this clonotype: Its cognate antigen is unknown. An end of the junction differs from the germline gene, which may be a read error.

The chain has TRBV6-1 and TRBJ2-4; TRBD1 agrees at 10 bases. Sequenced material: peripheral blood mononuclear cells (PBMCs), taken when the disease was refractory, from a patient treated with antithyroid drugs. This sequence originates from a female donor with Graves disease. The CDR3 DNA follows: TGTGCCATCAGTGGGGGACAGGGGACCAAAAACATTCAGTACTTC. As protein: CAISGGQGTKNIQYF.